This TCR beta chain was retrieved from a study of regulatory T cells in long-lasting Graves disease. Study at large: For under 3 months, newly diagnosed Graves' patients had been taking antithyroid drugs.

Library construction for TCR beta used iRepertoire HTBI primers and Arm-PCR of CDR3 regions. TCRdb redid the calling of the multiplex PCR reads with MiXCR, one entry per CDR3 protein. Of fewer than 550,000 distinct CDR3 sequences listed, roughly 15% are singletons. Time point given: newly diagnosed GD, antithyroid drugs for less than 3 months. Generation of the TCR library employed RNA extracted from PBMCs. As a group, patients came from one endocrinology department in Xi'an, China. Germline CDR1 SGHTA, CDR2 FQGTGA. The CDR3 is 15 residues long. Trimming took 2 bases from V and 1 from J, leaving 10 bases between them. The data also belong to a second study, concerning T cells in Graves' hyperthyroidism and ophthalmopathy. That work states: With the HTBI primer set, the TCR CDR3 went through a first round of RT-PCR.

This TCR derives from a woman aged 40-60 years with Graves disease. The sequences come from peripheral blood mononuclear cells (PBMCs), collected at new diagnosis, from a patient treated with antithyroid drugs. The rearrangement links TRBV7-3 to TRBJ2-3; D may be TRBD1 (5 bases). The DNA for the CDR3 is TGTGCCAGCAGCTTATATGGCAGGGGCACAGATACGCAGTATTTT. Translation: CASSLYGRGTDTQYF.